The next 24 T cell receptor beta chains were all read from a single sample in a study of beta chain features in type 1 diabetes. Expressed TCRB transcripts were sequenced because the entire RNA isolate underwent reverse transcription. Generated by immunoSEQ multiplex PCR, the TCRdb table keeps only in-frame clones and is missing some. Of hundreds of thousands of clones listed, approximately 12% are singletons. The specimen sequenced was naive CD4+ T cells from blood. The receptors were gathered from a man aged 18 to 29 in good health.

The rearrangement links TRBV18 to TRBJ2-1; a possible D gene is TRBD1 (6 bases). Germline V lookup: CDR1 KGHSH, CDR2 LQKENI. The CDR3 runs to 17 residues. Trimming pared 4 bases from V and 3 bases from J, leaving 19 bases between. CDR3 residues: CASSQHATGPIYNEQFF. As DNA, the CDR3 is TGTGCCAGCTCACAACACGCGACAGGCCCAATCTACAATGAGCAGTTCTTC.

The rearrangement links TRBV7-3 to TRBJ2-1, with unresolved D. This CDR3 region has 13 residues. V was cut by 3 bases and J by 1 base, with 4 bases left in between. The germline V gene has CDR1 SGHTA and CDR2 FQGTGA. The DNA of the CDR3 is TGTGCCAGCAGCTTGTATTCCTACAATGAGCAGTTCTTC. Translating it yields CASSLYSYNEQFF.

Only a few counts were recorded for this clone. The chain couples TRBV18 to TRBJ1-3, with 7 bases lining up with TRBD1. The germline gives CDR1 KGHSH, CDR2 LQKENI. The CDR3 spans 15 residues. J lost 2 bases, V lost 2 bases, and 3 bases had no gene match. This CDR3 is CASSPSGTAGNTIYF. The CDR3 nucleotides are TGTGCCAGCTCACCATCCGGGACAGCTGGAAACACCATATATTTT.

This clone was seen more than once but under ten times. The rearrangement joins TRBV7-9 to TRBJ1-5; the match to TRBD1 covers 7 bases. This CDR3 is 14 amino acids long. V lost 4 bases and J lost 9; bases outside the gene matches: 9. The germline CDR1 and CDR2 sequences are SEHNR and FQNEAQ (reference sequence). CDR3 sequence (DNA): TGTGCCAGCAGCTCCCTAACAGGGGACCCGCCCCAGCATTTT. Translated, it gives CASSSLTGDPPQHF. The whole variable domain, remainder taken from reference TRBV7-9 and TRBJ1-5, is DTGVSQNPRHKITKRGQNVTFRCDPISEHNRLYWYRQTLGQGPEFLTYFQNEAQLEKSRLLSDRFSAERPKGSFSTLEIQRTEQGDSAMYLCASSSLTGDPPQHFGDGTRLSIL.

The rearrangement links TRBV5-1 to TRBJ2-5; D might be TRBD2 (6 bases). Trimming cost V 2 bases and J 2 bases, with 16 bases left between them. The germline V gene encodes CDR1 SGHRS and CDR2 YFSETQ. This CDR3 contains 16 residues. The CDR3 DNA follows: TGCGCCAGCAGCTTATCGGCGGGGCGGATGCAAGAGACCCAGTACTTC. It is translated as CASSLSAGRMQETQYF.

This clone showed up just a few times. The rearrangement links TRBV10-3 to TRBJ2-4, with D uncertain. V shed 0 bases and J shed 0 bases, with 9 bases lying between them. The CDR3 spans 16 residues. Germline V gene sequence: CDR1 ENHRY, CDR2 SYGVKD. The CDR3 loop reads CAISESNSRAKNIQYF. Here the CDR3 DNA reads TGTGCCATCAGTGAGTCAAACAGCCGAGCCAAAAACATTCAGTACTTC.

This clone was found a few times. The gene calls are TRBV6-6 and TRBJ1-1; D might be TRBD1 (6 bases). CDR3 length: 15 amino acids. Trimming removed 6 bases at V and 0 bases at J, with 14 bases between. The germline gives CDR1 MNHNY, CDR2 SVGAGI (reference sequence). The CDR3, as DNA: TGTGCCAGCAGCTCGGGTGGACAGCTGAACACTGAAGCTTTCTTT. The encoded protein is CASSSGGQLNTEAFF.

This clone has only a few counts. This sample includes further DNA sequences coding for the same CDR3. This sequence joins TRBV5-1 and TRBJ2-1, with TRBD2 matching over 10 bases. Germline assignment: CDR1 SGHRS and CDR2 YFSETQ. The junction had 3 bases not matched to a gene; V was cut back by 0 bases and J by 6 bases. The CDR3 is 15 amino acids. CDR3 protein: CASSLGLAGVNEQFF. The CDR3 DNA reads as TGCGCCAGCAGCTTGGGGCTAGCGGGAGTCAATGAGCAGTTCTTC.

The chain carries TRBV21-1 and TRBJ2-1; the table's D call, TRBD1, was not checked against the DNA. TRBV21-1 is a pseudogene locus. The CDR3 has 16 amino acids. CDR3 region: CASSKAKAGAYNEQFF. The CDR3 DNA is TGTGCCAGCAGCAAAGCGAAGGCAGGGGCTTACAATGAGCAGTTCTTC.

The rearrangement joins TRBV14 to TRBJ2-2; D remains unclear. The ends were cut back, 5 bases at V and 5 bases at J, with 12 bases in the middle. Germline V gives CDR1 SGHDN, CDR2 FVKESK. The CDR3 has 14 amino acids. As DNA, the CDR3 is TGTGCCAGCAGCTCAGAGGTCGGAACCGGGGAGCTGTTTTTT. Its protein product is CASSSEVGTGELFF.

V usage is TRBV27 and J usage is TRBJ2-1, with D possibly matching TRBD2 (6 bases). The CDR3 is made up of 15 amino acids. Trimming took 10 bases from V and 3 from J, leaving 19 bases between them. Germline V lookup: CDR1 MNHEY, CDR2 SMNVEV (reference sequence). The CDR3 DNA reads TGTGCCACCGGCCGCGGGGACGGGATCTACAATGAGCAGTTCTTC. It is translated as CATGRGDGIYNEQFF.

The chain has TRBV11-3 and TRBJ1-1; 7 bases match TRBD1. This CDR3 spans 13 amino acids. V lost 5 bases to trimming and J lost 4 bases; unmatched junction nucleotides: 4. From germline, CDR1 is SGHNT and CDR2 YENEEA. The CDR3 bases are TGTGCCAGCAGCAGGGACAGCTTCACTGAAGCTTTCTTT. Translation gives CASSRDSFTEAFF. Drawing the rest from reference TRBV11-3 and TRBJ1-1, the complete variable domain is EAGVVQSPRYKIIEKKQPVAFWCNPISGHNTLYWYLQNLGQGPELLIRYENEEAVDDSQLPKDRFSAERLKGVDSTLKIQPAELGDSAVYLCASSRDSFTEAFFGQGTRLTVV.

CDR3 sequence reads: CASSPSTGGNSYEQYF. The CDR3 nucleotides read TGTGCCAGCAGCCCGTCGACAGGGGGTAACTCCTACGAGCAGTACTTC. The gene calls are TRBV7-9 and TRBJ2-7; 9 bases line up with TRBD1. CDR3 length: 16 residues. Germline V gene data show CDR1 as SEHNR and CDR2 as FQNEAQ (reference sequence). Trimming cost V 5 bases and J 0 bases; bases outside gene matches: 8.

This clone has more than one count but fewer than ten. The V gene is TRBV19, the J gene TRBJ1-3; 7 bases fit TRBD1. In germline, CDR1 is LNHDA, CDR2 SQIVND (reference sequence). The V and J ends lost 5 bases and 2 bases, in that order; junction bases with no gene match: 6. The CDR3 spans 15 residues. CDR3 region: CASSPGTAAGNTIYF. The CDR3 DNA sequence: TGTGCCAGTAGTCCCGGGACAGCTGCTGGAAACACCATATATTTT.

V is TRBV7-2 and J is TRBJ2-3, with a possible D match to TRBD2 (6 bases). This CDR3 is 17 amino acids long. V was clipped by 6 bases and J by 2 bases, with 21 bases between them. Germline assignment: CDR1 SGHTA and CDR2 FQGNSA. In DNA, the CDR3 is TGTGCCAGCAGGGCTCGTTTGGGACTCCCGGTCACAGATACGCAGTATTTT. Translating it yields CASRARLGLPVTDTQYF.

The chain joins TRBV19 to TRBJ2-2, with TRBD2 matching over 11 bases. V lost 11 bases and J lost 7; bases outside the gene matches: 12. Germline loops: CDR1 LNHDA, CDR2 SQIVND (reference sequence). The length of the CDR3 is 15 residues. DNA for the CDR3: TGTGCCTCCTCGGGACTAGCGGAACTGGGCGGGGAGCTGTTTTTT. Translating gives CASSGLAELGGELFF.

This clone was counted a few times. CDR3 DNA: TGCGCCAGCAGTCAATACGACACACGGAACACTGAAGCTTTCTTT. Translation gives CASSQYDTRNTEAFF. V gene TRBV23-1 combines with J gene TRBJ1-1; D is unresolved. TRBV23-1 is an open reading frame whose function is uncertain. The CDR3 runs 15 residues. Trimming pared 1 base from V and 1 base from J, leaving 10 bases between.

This CDR3 reads CASSVNRDYGYTF. CDR3 coding DNA: TGTGCCAGCAGTGTTAACAGGGACTATGGCTACACCTTC. The gene calls are TRBV2 and TRBJ1-2, with a tentative D call TRBD1 (6 bases). The V gene lost 4 bases and the J gene lost 3 bases, with 9 bases spanning the gap. This CDR3 is built from 13 residues. Germline values: CDR1 SNHLY, CDR2 FYNNEI.

This chain connects TRBV11-1 to TRBJ2-5, with TRBD1 matching 8 bases. In germline, CDR1 is SGHAT, CDR2 FQDESV (reference sequence). The CDR3 totals 14 residues. Trimming at V came to 4 bases and at J to 4 bases, leaving 5 bases not matched to a gene. The CDR3 DNA sequence: TGTGCCAGCAGCTCCGGACAGGGCGGAGAGACCCAGTACTTC. This gives the protein CASSSGQGGETQYF.

The sample holds a few counts of this clone. The chain recombines TRBV30 with TRBJ1-1; D perhaps matches TRBD1 (5 bases). V gave up 3 bases and J gave up 1 base, with 9 bases separating them. The CDR3 contains 13 residues. Germline lookup yields CDR1 GTSNPN and CDR2 SVGIG (reference sequence). The chain's CDR3 is CAWRLRGNTEAFF. CDR3 DNA: TGTGCCTGGAGATTAAGGGGGAACACTGAAGCTTTCTTT.

The V gene is TRBV18, the J gene TRBJ1-6, with TRBD1 matching over 7 bases. CDR3 size: 15 residues. Unmatched junction bases numbered 2, after V lost 3 bases and J lost 3 bases. From germline, CDR1 is KGHSH and CDR2 LQKENI. The chain's CDR3 is CASSPSGGYNSPLHF. DNA for the CDR3: TGTGCCAGCTCACCTTCAGGGGGCTATAATTCACCCCTCCACTTT.

The CDR3 loop is CASFRREQETQYF. In DNA, the CDR3 is TGTGCCAGCTTCCGCAGGGAACAGGAGACCCAGTACTTC. The chain carries TRBV5-4 and TRBJ2-5, with D perhaps matching TRBD1 (5 bases). There are 13 residues in the CDR3. V was clipped by 7 bases and J by 5 bases, with 15 bases between them. Germline CDR1 reads SGHNT; CDR2 reads YYREEE (reference sequence).

The V call is TRBV9, the J call TRBJ1-3; 8 bases match TRBD1. V lost 3 bases and J lost 4; bases outside the gene matches: 6. This CDR3 has 15 residues. From germline, CDR1 is SGDLS and CDR2 YYNGEE. The CDR3: CASSADRAIGNTIYF. In nucleotides, the CDR3 is TGTGCCAGCAGCGCGGACAGGGCCATCGGAAACACCATATATTTT.

The V call is TRBV7-2, the J call TRBJ2-3; possibly TRBD2 for D (6 bases). V gave up 0 bases and J gave up 2 bases, with 12 bases separating them. The CDR3 length is 16 residues. Germline V gene sequence: CDR1 SGHTA, CDR2 FQGNSA. CDR3 protein: CASSLAQGGDTDTQYF. CDR3 nucleotide sequence: TGTGCCAGCAGCTTAGCTCAGGGCGGGGACACAGATACGCAGTATTTT. The complete variable domain, with remaining parts taken from reference TRBV7-2 and TRBJ2-3, reads GAGVSQSPSNKVTEKGKDVELRCDPISGHTALYWYRQSLGQGLEFLIYFQGNSAPDKSGLPSDRFSAERTGGSVSTLTIQRTQQEDSAVYLCASSLAQGGDTDTQYFGPGTRLTVL.